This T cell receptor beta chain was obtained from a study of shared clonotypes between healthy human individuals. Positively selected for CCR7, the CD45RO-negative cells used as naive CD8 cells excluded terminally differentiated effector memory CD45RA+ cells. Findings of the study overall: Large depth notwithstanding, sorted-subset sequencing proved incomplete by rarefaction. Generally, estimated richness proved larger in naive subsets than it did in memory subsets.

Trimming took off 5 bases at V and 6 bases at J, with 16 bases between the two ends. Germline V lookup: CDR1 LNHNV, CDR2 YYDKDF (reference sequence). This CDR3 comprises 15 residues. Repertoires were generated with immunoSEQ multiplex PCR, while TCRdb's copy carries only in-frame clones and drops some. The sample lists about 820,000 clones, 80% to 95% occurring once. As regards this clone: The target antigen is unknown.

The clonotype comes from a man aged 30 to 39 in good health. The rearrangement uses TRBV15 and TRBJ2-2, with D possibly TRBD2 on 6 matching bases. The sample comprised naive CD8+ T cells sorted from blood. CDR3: CATSPTGLRSGELFF. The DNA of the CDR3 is TGTGCCACCAGCCCCACGGGACTCCGTTCCGGGGAGCTGTTTTTT.